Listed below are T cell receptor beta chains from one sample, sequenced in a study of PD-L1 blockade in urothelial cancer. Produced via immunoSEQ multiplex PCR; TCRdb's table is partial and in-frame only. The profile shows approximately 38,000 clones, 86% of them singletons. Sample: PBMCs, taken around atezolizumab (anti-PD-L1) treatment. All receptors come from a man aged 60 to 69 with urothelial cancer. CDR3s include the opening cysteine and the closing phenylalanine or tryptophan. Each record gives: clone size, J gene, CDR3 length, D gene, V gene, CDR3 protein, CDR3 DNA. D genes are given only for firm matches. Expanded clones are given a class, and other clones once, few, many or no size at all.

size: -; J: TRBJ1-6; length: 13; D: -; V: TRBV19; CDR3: CASSEGPDSPLHF; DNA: TGTGCCAGTAGCGAGGGTCCGGATTCACCCCTCCACTTT
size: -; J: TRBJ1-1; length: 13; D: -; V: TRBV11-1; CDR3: CASSLVHNTEAFF; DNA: TGTGCCAGCAGCTTAGTACATAACACTGAAGCTTTCTTT
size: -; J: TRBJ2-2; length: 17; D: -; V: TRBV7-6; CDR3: CASSLKSRVANTGELFF; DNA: TGTGCCAGCAGCTTGAAAAGTCGGGTTGCGAACACCGGGGAGCTGTTTTTT
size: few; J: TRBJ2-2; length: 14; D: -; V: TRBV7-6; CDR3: CASSLGAGAGELFF; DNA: TGTGCCAGCAGCTTAGGGGCAGGGGCCGGGGAGCTGTTTTTT
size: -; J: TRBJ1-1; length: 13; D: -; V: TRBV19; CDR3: CASSLPRVTEAFF; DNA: TGTGCCAGTAGTTTACCCAGGGTCACTGAAGCTTTCTTT
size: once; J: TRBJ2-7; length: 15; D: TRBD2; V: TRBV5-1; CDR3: CASSLVGRESHEQYF; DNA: TGCGCCAGCAGCTTGGTAGGGCGGGAGTCGCACGAGCAGTACTTC
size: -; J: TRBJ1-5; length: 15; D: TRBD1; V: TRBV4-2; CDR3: CASSFRGTGWQPQHF; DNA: TGTGCCAGCAGCTTCCGCGGGACAGGGTGGCAGCCCCAGCATTTT
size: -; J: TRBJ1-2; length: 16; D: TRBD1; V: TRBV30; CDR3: CAWSVRGGSPGYGYTF; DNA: TGTGCCTGGAGTGTAAGAGGGGGCTCCCCTGGGTATGGCTACACCTTC
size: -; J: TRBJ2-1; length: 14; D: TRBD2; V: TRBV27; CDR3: CATSRGVLANEQFF; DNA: TGTGCCACCTCTCGGGGGGTACTAGCTAATGAGCAGTTCTTC
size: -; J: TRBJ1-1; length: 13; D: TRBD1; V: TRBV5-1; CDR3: CASSPGTDTEAFF; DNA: TGCGCCAGCAGCCCGGGGACAGACACTGAAGCTTTCTTT
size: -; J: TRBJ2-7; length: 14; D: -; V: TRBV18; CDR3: CASSTSMGTNEQYF; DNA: TGTGCCAGCTCCACTTCTATGGGCACCAACGAGCAGTACTTC
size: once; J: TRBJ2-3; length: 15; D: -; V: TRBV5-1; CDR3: CASSLSPGQTDTQYF; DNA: TGCGCCAGCAGCTTGAGTCCAGGGCAAACAGATACGCAGTATTTT
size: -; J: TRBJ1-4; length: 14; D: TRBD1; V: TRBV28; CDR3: CASSSGQGHEKLFF; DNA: TGTGCCAGCAGTTCGGGACAGGGCCATGAAAAACTGTTTTTT
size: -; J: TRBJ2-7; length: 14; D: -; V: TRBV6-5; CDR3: CASSPPTARYEQYF; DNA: TGTGCCAGCAGCCCCCCGACAGCCAGATACGAGCAGTACTTC
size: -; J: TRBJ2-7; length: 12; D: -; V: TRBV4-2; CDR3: CASSQDLYEQYF; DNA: TGTGCCAGCAGCCAAGATCTATACGAGCAGTACTTC
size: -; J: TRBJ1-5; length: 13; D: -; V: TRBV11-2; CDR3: CASSFSVNQPQHF; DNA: TGTGCCAGCAGCTTTTCGGTGAATCAGCCCCAGCATTTT
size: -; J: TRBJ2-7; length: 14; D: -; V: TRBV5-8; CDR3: CASSLQGGTYEQYF; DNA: TGTGCCAGCAGCTTGCAGGGGGGTACCTACGAGCAGTACTTC
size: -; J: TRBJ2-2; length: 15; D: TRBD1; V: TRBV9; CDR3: CASSTGQTNTGELFF; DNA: TGTGCCAGCAGCACGGGACAGACGAACACCGGGGAGCTGTTTTTT
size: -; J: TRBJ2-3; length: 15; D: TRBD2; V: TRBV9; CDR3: CASSVVGGVTDTQYF; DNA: TGTGCCAGCAGCGTAGTGGGGGGGGTTACAGATACGCAGTATTTT
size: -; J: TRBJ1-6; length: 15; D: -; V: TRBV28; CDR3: CASKGSPSYNSPLHF; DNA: TGTGCCAGCAAGGGGTCTCCCTCCTATAATTCACCCCTCCACTTT
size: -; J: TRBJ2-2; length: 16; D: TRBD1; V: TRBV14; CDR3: CASSQAIKGAAGELFF; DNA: TGTGCCAGCAGCCAAGCGATTAAGGGGGCTGCCGGGGAGCTGTTTTTT
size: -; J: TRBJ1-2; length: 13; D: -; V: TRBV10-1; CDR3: CASSDPGNYGYTF; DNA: TGCGCCAGCAGTGACCCAGGGAACTATGGCTACACCTTC
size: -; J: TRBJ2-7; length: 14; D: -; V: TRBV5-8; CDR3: CASLSRVGAHEQYF; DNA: TGTGCCAGCCTCTCCCGCGTAGGGGCCCACGAGCAGTACTTC
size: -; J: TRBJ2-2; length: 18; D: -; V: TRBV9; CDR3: CASSSPPGGRTTTGELFF; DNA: TGTGCCAGCAGCTCTCCTCCAGGGGGGAGGACGACCACCGGGGAGCTGTTTTTT
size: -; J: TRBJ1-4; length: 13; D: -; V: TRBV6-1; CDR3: CASSEGTVEKLFF; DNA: TGTGCCAGCAGTGAAGGGACTGTAGAAAAACTGTTTTTT
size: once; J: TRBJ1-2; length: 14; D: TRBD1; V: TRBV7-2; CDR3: CASSLVRGDYGYTF; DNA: TGTGCCAGCAGCTTAGTCAGGGGGGATTATGGCTACACCTTC
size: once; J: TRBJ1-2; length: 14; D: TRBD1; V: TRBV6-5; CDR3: CASKKQGAVNGYTF; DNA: TGTGCCAGCAAAAAACAGGGGGCGGTGAATGGCTACACCTTC
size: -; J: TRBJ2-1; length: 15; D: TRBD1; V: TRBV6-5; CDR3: CASTRPGTGSNEQFF; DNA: TGTGCCAGCACTCGTCCGGGGACAGGGTCCAATGAGCAGTTCTTC
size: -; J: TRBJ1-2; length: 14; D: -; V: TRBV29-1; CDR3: CSVPPAGARGGYTF; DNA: TGCAGCGTTCCCCCGGCGGGGGCCCGGGGTGGCTACACCTTC
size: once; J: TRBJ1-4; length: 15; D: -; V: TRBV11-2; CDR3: CASSLGDRTNEKLFF; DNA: TGTGCCAGCAGCTTAGGAGACAGAACTAATGAAAAACTGTTTTTT
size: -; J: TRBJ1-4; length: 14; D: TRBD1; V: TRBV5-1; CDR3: CASGQGATNEKLFF; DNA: TGCGCCAGTGGTCAGGGGGCGACTAATGAAAAACTGTTTTTT
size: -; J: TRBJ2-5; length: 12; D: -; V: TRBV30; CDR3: CACSSRGETQYF; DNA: TGTGCCTGCAGTTCAAGAGGGGAGACCCAGTACTTC
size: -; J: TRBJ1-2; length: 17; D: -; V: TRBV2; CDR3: CASSVMAAEGLNYGYTF; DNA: TGTGCCAGCAGTGTTATGGCGGCCGAGGGACTGAACTATGGCTACACCTTC
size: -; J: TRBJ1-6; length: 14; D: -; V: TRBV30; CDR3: CAWTTGFENSPLHF; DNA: TGTGCCTGGACAACGGGGTTTGAAAATTCACCCCTCCACTTT
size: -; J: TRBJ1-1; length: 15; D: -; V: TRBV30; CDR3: CAWSGEGGKNTEAFF; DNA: TGTGCCTGGAGTGGAGAGGGGGGGAAGAACACTGAAGCTTTCTTT
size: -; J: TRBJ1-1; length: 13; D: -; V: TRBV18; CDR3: CASSPLRHRDVGF; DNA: TGTGCCAGCTCACCACTACGACACCGGGATGTGGGCTTT
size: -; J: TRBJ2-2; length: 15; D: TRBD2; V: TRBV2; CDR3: CASRRTSGRTGELFF; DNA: TGTGCCAGCAGAAGGACTAGCGGGAGGACCGGGGAGCTGTTTTTT
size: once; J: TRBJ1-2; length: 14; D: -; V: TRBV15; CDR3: CATSEDSLGSSYTF; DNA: TGTGCCACCAGCGAGGACAGTCTCGGTTCTAGCTACACCTTC
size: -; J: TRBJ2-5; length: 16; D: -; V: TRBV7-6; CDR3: CASSSNPRGGQETQYF; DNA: TGTGCCAGCAGCTCAAACCCCCGGGGAGGCCAAGAGACCCAGTACTTC
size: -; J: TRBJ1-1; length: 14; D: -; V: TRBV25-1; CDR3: CASRDETDNTEAFF; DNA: TGTGCCAGCAGGGACGAGACAGATAACACTGAAGCTTTCTTT
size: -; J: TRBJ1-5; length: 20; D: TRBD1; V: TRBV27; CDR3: CASSHYSGTGFLGVNQPQHF; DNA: TGTGCCAGCAGCCACTACTCCGGGACAGGTTTTCTAGGTGTAAATCAGCCCCAGCATTTT
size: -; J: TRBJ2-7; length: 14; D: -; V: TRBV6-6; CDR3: CASSPSRQRREQYF; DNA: TGTGCCAGCAGTCCCTCACGACAACGCCGCGAGCAGTACTTC
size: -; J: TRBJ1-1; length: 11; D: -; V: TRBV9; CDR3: CASSANTEAFF; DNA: TGTGCCAGCAGCGCTAACACTGAAGCTTTCTTT
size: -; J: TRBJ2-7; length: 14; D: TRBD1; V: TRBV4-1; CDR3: CARAMERGPYEQYF; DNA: TGCGCCAGAGCGATGGAGAGGGGGCCCTACGAGCAGTACTTC
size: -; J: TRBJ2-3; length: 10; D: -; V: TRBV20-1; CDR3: CSAYTDTQYF; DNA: TGCAGTGCTTACACAGATACGCAGTATTTT
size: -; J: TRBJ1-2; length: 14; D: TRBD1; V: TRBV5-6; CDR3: CASSAGQGLYGYTF; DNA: TGTGCCAGCAGTGCTGGACAGGGATTGTATGGCTACACCTTC
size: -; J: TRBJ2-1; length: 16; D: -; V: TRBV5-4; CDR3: CASSLGVGSSYNEQFF; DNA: TGTGCCAGCAGCTTGGGGGTGGGGAGCTCCTACAATGAGCAGTTCTTC
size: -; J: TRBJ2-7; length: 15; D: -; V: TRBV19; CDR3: CASRADRSSSYEQYF; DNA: TGTGCCAGTAGAGCTGACAGGTCCAGCTCCTACGAGCAGTACTTC